This TCR beta chain was captured in a study of blood T cell repertoires in COVID-19. The overall study: The United States, Italy and Spain supplied acute and convalescent COVID-19 samples. Sources were T cells, B-cell-depleted T cells, or PBMCs; the material itself was cDNA or gDNA.

Per the original data handling: The assay estimated nucleated cells by amplifying reference gene primers. TCRdb's copy holds only in-frame clones and misses some; the assay was immunoSEQ multiplex PCR. That table supplies the V and J calls and clone size; D and trimming were determined from the DNA. Here the sample spans 200,000 to 250,000 clones, about four fifths being singletons. The CDR3 consists of 15 residues. Germline CDR1 SGHDN, CDR2 FVKESK. Trimming pared 3 bases from V and 7 bases from J, leaving 13 bases between. The receptor's source is a woman of 80 years or more with acute or convalescent COVID-19. The rearrangement links TRBV14 to TRBJ1-6; D possibly corresponds to TRBD1 (6 bases). The source material was peripheral blood. Here the CDR3 reads CASSHTTGRNSPLHF. CDR3 sequence (DNA): TGTGCCAGCAGCCATACTACAGGGCGCAATTCACCCCTCCACTTT.